The next 22 T cell receptor beta chains were all read from a single sample in a study of human T cells and chemical hapten exposure. MiXCR, run by TCRdb on the RACE reads, gives a single entry per CDR3 protein. The data show about 82,000 distinct CDR3 sequences, with about 10% seen just once and around 4% held by the top ten. Time point indicated: patch test 1, 2 weeks after DPC sensitization. Treatment given: therapeutic diphenylcyclopropenone sensitization with weekly scalp DPC. Sequenced here: whole blood, sampled in connection with sensitization to the hapten diphenylcyclopropenone (DPC). These receptors originate from a woman in her 50s with alopecia areata. Some clones in this sample may be carry-over from other donors' samples.

Ten or more counts support this clonotype. V usage is TRBV5-4 and J usage is TRBJ1-2; D unclear. There are 15 residues in the CDR3. V dropped 1 base and J dropped 4 bases, with 14 bases sitting between them. Germline V gene sequence: CDR1 SGHNT, CDR2 YYREEE (reference sequence). The CDR3 loop is CASSLNGGQIYGYTF. The CDR3 coding sequence is TGTGCCAGCAGCTTGAATGGAGGGCAGATCTATGGCTACACCTTC.

This clonotype was seen many times. This chain's CDR3 is CASSIGRWYFF. The CDR3 region has the DNA TGTGCCAGCAGCATCGGGCGGTGGTACTTCTTC. This sequence joins TRBV21-1 and TRBJ2-1; the table's D call, TRBD1, was not checked against the DNA. TRBV21-1 is reported as a pseudogene. The CDR3 is made up of 11 amino acids.

The chain is built from TRBV11-1 and TRBJ2-1; 9 nucleotides line up with TRBD2. This CDR3 has 18 residues. V lost 5 bases and J lost 6; bases outside the gene matches: 17. Looked up from germline, CDR1 is SGHAT and CDR2 is FQDESV (reference sequence). The CDR3: CASSLGYSREGRGNEQFF. DNA of the CDR3: TGTGCCAGCAGCCTGGGGTACTCGCGGGAGGGCCGGGGCAATGAGCAGTTCTTC. Full variable domain (rest looked up from reference TRBV11-1 and TRBJ2-1): EAEVAQSPRYKITEKSQAVAFWCDPISGHATLYWYRQILGQGPELLVQFQDESVVDDSQLPKDRFSAERLKGVDSTLKIQPAELGDSAMYLCASSLGYSREGRGNEQFFGPGTRLTVL.

The chain uses TRBV19 and TRBJ2-5, with 8 bases matching TRBD2. With V trimmed by 5 bases and J by 5 bases, 10 bases remained unmatched. The CDR3 is 15 amino acids. Germline V gene data show CDR1 as LNHDA and CDR2 as SQIVND (reference sequence). CDR3 residues: CASSPRTSPGETQYF. In nucleotides, the CDR3 is TGTGCCAGTAGTCCCCGGACTAGCCCTGGGGAGACCCAGTACTTC. The full variable domain, its missing parts supplied by reference TRBV19 and TRBJ2-5, is DGGITQSPKYLFRKEGQNVTLSCEQNLNHDAMYWYRQDPGQGLRLIYYSQIVNDFQKGDIAEGYSVSREKKESFPLTVTSAQKNPTAFYLCASSPRTSPGETQYFGPGTRLLVL.

The chain combines TRBV11-1 with TRBJ1-1; D call uncertain. V lost 3 bases and J lost 5, with 13 bases in between. The CDR3 length is 14 residues. CDR1 and CDR2 (germline): SGHAT, FQDESV (reference sequence). The CDR3 protein is CASSFLSERTEAFF. In DNA form, the CDR3 reads TGTGCCAGCAGCTTCCTGTCGGAAAGGACTGAAGCTTTCTTT.

The chain has TRBV6-2 or TRBV6-3 and TRBJ2-7; 9 nucleotides agree with TRBD2. The length of the CDR3 is 15 residues. The junction had 7 bases not matched to a gene; V was cut back by 2 bases and J by 5 bases. Germline V CDR1 and CDR2: MNHEY, SVGEGT. CDR3 sequence reads: CASSYAGGPIDEQYF. CDR3 in DNA: TGTGCCAGCAGTTACGCGGGAGGGCCAATCGACGAGCAGTACTTC.

This clonotype was counted between two and nine times. The rearrangement joins TRBV3-1 to TRBJ2-6; D unclear. The V end was cut by 6 bases, the J end by 0 bases, with 9 bases between. Germline assignment: CDR1 LGHDT and CDR2 YNNKEL (reference sequence). The CDR3 consists of 15 residues. CDR3 coding DNA: TGTGCCAGCAGTCGACTGAGCTCTGGGGCCAACGTCCTGACTTTC. Translating it yields CASSRLSSGANVLTF.

This clonotype showed up many times. The chain is built from TRBV5-1 and TRBJ2-7, with a weak D call TRBD2 (6 bases). Trimming pared 0 bases from V and 2 bases from J, leaving 9 bases between. CDR1 and CDR2 from the germline V gene are SGHRS and YFSETQ. This CDR3 comprises 14 residues. CDR3 bases: TGCGCCAGCAGCTTGGCTAGCGTCGCCTACGAGCAGTACTTC. It codes for CASSLASVAYEQYF.

This clonotype came up many times. V and J are TRBV30 and TRBJ1-5, with 7 bases lining up with TRBD1. The CDR3 is made up of 13 amino acids. Germline loops: CDR1 GTSNPN, CDR2 SVGIG (reference sequence). After removal of 1 base from V and 4 bases from J, the junction contained 1 base not matched to a gene. CDR3 in DNA: TGTGCCTGGAGTGGACAGGGAAATCAGCCCCAGCATTTT. Its translation: CAWSGQGNQPQHF.

The sample holds many counts of this clonotype. The chain recombines TRBV7-2 with TRBJ2-7; 11 positions agree with TRBD2. The J segment lost 0 bases and the V segment lost 0 bases, leaving 16 bases of the junction unmatched. Germline loops: CDR1 SGHTA, CDR2 FQGNSA. The CDR3 runs to 21 residues. Here the CDR3 DNA reads TGTGCCAGCAGCTTAGCGGGTTCAGGACTAGCGGGCCACCTTAGCTCCTACGAGCAGTACTTC. Protein: CASSLAGSGLAGHLSSYEQYF.

The sample holds a few counts of this clonotype. J is TRBJ2-7 and V is TRBV30, with 7 bases fitting TRBD1. Germline V CDR1 and CDR2: GTSNPN, SVGIG (reference sequence). The CDR3 runs 12 residues. The J segment lost 3 bases and the V segment lost 8 bases, leaving 7 bases of the junction unmatched. CDR3 sequence: CASRQGNYEQYF. In DNA form, the CDR3 reads TGTGCCAGCCGACAGGGAAACTACGAGCAGTACTTC.

The V call is TRBV28, the J call TRBJ2-5; no clear D gene. Trimming cost V 10 bases and J 5 bases, with 14 bases left between them. The germline gives CDR1 MDHEN, CDR2 SYDVKM. The CDR3 extends over 12 amino acids. For the CDR3, the DNA is TGTGCCATTCTCGGGCCAGACGAGACCCAGTACTTC. It specifies CAILGPDETQYF.

CDR3 nucleotides: TGTGCCAGCCACGTGGGTGGTAATTCACCCCTCCACTTT. Amino acids: CASHVGGNSPLHF. The chain combines TRBV28 with TRBJ1-6; D is uncertain. In germline, CDR1 is MDHEN, CDR2 SYDVKM. The CDR3 loop spans 13 amino acids. V shed 8 bases and J shed 6 bases, with 11 bases lying between them.

The chain employs TRBV24-1 and TRBJ2-1; D perhaps matches TRBD2 (6 bases). Germline CDR1 is KGHDR and CDR2 is SFDVKD. The germline V and J ends were trimmed by 5 bases and 1 base, with 23 bases remaining between them. There are 19 residues in the CDR3. The CDR3 sequence is CATSGLGRDPTTSYNEQFF. The CDR3 DNA reads as TGTGCCACCAGTGGACTAGGGCGGGACCCCACCACGTCCTACAATGAGCAGTTCTTC.

This clonotype was counted at least ten times. The genes are TRBV28 and TRBJ1-1; D gene unclear. Trimming removed 8 bases at V and 4 bases at J, with 8 bases between. Germline CDR1 reads MDHEN; CDR2 reads SYDVKM. This CDR3 is 11 amino acids long. The DNA of the CDR3 is TGTGCCAGCGCGAGTTCCACTGAAGCTTTCTTT. It specifies CASASSTEAFF. The complete variable domain, with remaining parts taken from reference TRBV28 and TRBJ1-1, reads DVKVTQSSRYLVKRTGEKVFLECVQDMDHENMFWYRQDPGLGLRLIYFSYDVKMKEKGDIPEGYSVSREKKERFSLILESASTNQTSMYLCASASSTEAFFGQGTRLTVV.

This clonotype was detected only a few times. The genes are TRBV28 and TRBJ1-1; 7 nucleotides agree with TRBD1. The ends lost 5 bases at V and 4 bases at J; junction bases unmatched: 10. The CDR3 spans 15 residues. CDR1 is MDHEN, CDR2 SYDVKM, per germline. The CDR3 DNA reads TGTGCCAGCAGTCGACGCAACAGGGGAGGCACTGAAGCTTTCTTT. This codes for CASSRRNRGGTEAFF.

This clonotype turned up a few times. The chain is built from TRBV29-1 and TRBJ2-5, with D uncertain. There are 16 residues in the CDR3. Germline CDR1 and CDR2: SQVTM and ANQGSEA. Trimming took off 3 bases at V and 1 base at J, with 18 bases between the two ends. CDR3: CSVELWSLELQETQYF. The CDR3 DNA follows: TGCAGCGTTGAGTTATGGTCCCTTGAGCTCCAAGAGACCCAGTACTTC.

This clonotype was seen repeatedly, ten times or more. The chain carries TRBV18 and TRBJ1-1; 7 positions match TRBD1. Germline CDR1 KGHSH, CDR2 LQKENI. CDR3 length: 14 residues. After removal of 8 bases from V and 5 bases from J, the junction contained 11 bases not matched to a gene. CDR3 bases: TGTGCCAGCGGGATAAGACAGGGAGGGACTGAAGCTTTCTTT. This sequence encodes CASGIRQGGTEAFF.

The rearrangement joins TRBV29-1 to TRBJ1-2; TRBD1 agrees at 9 bases. With 4 bases clipped from V and 6 bases from J, the junction kept 12 bases outside the gene matches. The CDR3 loop spans 15 amino acids. Germline V lookup: CDR1 SQVTM, CDR2 ANQGSEA. The CDR3 loop reads CSVVPWTGATHGYTF. The CDR3, as DNA: TGCAGCGTTGTACCCTGGACAGGGGCCACCCATGGCTACACCTTC.

The chain employs TRBV7-8 and TRBJ1-2; D unclear. Germline lookup yields CDR1 SGHVS and CDR2 FQNEAQ. The CDR3 covers 16 residues. The V end was cut by 4 bases, the J end by 1 base, with 16 bases between. The CDR3 here is CASSSPGSRLNYGYTF. The CDR3 DNA sequence: TGTGCCAGCAGCTCCCCTGGCAGCAGGCTTAACTATGGCTACACCTTC.

Worth noting for this clonotype: Sequence at one end of the junction differs from germline and may be a read error. The chain uses TRBV29-1 and TRBJ2-3; possible D gene TRBD1, 5 bases. The CDR3 is 9 amino acids. Germline CDR1 reads SQVTM; CDR2 reads ANQGSEA. CDR3 sequence: CSVEGQPHF. The CDR3 DNA is TGCAGCGTTGAAGGACAGCCTCATTTT.

In this sample, this clonotype turned up a few times. This chain connects TRBV27 to TRBJ2-1, with D maybe TRBD1 (7 bases). CDR1 and CDR2 from the germline V gene are MNHEY and SMNVEV (reference sequence). V dropped 4 bases and J dropped 7 bases, with 17 bases sitting between them. This CDR3 has 15 residues. CDR3 sequence: CASSSYRGGRNEQFF. The CDR3 nucleotides are TGTGCCAGCAGTTCGTACAGGGGAGGTAGGAATGAGCAGTTCTTC.